What follows are 20 T cell receptor beta chains derived from one specimen sequenced in a study of molecular identifiers for immune sequencing clone quantification. From the PCR reads, TCRdb called clonotypes with MiXCR, one entry per CDR3 protein. Here the sample spans hundreds of thousands of distinct CDR3 sequences, around 25% being singletons. Sequencing was carried out using naive CD8+ T cells from blood, with Jurkat cell RNA spiked in. Subset in this sample: FACS-sorted CD8+CD4-CCR7+CD45RA+ naive T cells. These receptors were taken from a human donor in good health. Some libraries in this study had Jurkat cell RNA spiked in.

This sequence joins TRBV7-6 and TRBJ2-3; D perhaps matches TRBD2 (6 bases). The CDR3 has 16 amino acids. Germline-derived CDR1 and CDR2 are SGHVS and FNYEAQ. With 2 bases removed from V and 3 bases from J, the gap between germline ends came to 15 bases. The CDR3 DNA is TGTGCCAGCAGCTTAATGGGGTCGGGGGTGACAGATACGCAGTATTTT. It encodes CASSLMGSGVTDTQYF.

Of note for this clonotype: A much larger clone lies a single base off, so this may be a read error. The chain carries TRBV5-1 and TRBJ2-2, with D possibly called TRBD1 or TRBD2 (5 bases each). V was cut by 7 bases and J by 0 bases, with 22 bases left in between. The CDR3 totals 18 residues. The germline gives CDR1 SGHRS, CDR2 YFSETQ. DNA of the CDR3: TGCGCCAGCGTCCGGGGCAGGGCCTTAAGTGCGAACACCGGGGAGCTGTTTTTT. Its translation is CASVRGRALSANTGELFF.

This clonotype appeared a few times. The chain combines TRBV27 with TRBJ1-5; tentatively, D is TRBD1 (5 bases). Trimming removed 6 bases at V and 1 base at J, with 16 bases between. CDR3 size: 16 residues. Germline V gives CDR1 MNHEY, CDR2 SMNVEV (reference sequence). The CDR3 reads CASSLTAGTSNQPQHF. The CDR3 region has the DNA TGTGCCAGCAGCCTCACCGCAGGGACGAGCAATCAGCCCCAGCATTTT.

In its sample, this clonotype was seen a few times. CDR3 sequence: CASSLGTGGGEKLFF. CDR3 DNA sequence: TGTGCCAGCAGCTTGGGGACAGGGGGAGGTGAAAAACTGTTTTTT. This chain uses TRBV7-8 with TRBJ1-4, with 11 nucleotides matching TRBD1. V was pared by 3 bases and J by 7 bases, with 4 bases of the junction left unmatched. CDR3 length: 15 amino acids. The V gene's germline CDR1 is SGHVS and CDR2 FQNEAQ.

A word on this clonotype: This may arise from a read error, as a much more abundant clone is one base away. This sequence joins TRBV12-3 or TRBV12-4 and TRBJ2-3; 11 nucleotides match TRBD2. This CDR3 has 16 amino acids. The CDR3 DNA is TGTGCCGGCAGTTCATGGACTAGCGGGCTCGTAGATACGCAGTATTTT. As protein: CAGSSWTSGLVDTQYF.

This clonotype was seen only once. Given a much more abundant clone one base away, this may be a read error. The CDR3 here is CASSLPRGLVNEQLF. Here the CDR3 DNA reads TGTGCCAGCAGTTTACCCAGGGGGCTGGTCAATGAGCAGCTCTTC. This chain links TRBV12-3 or TRBV12-4 with TRBJ2-1; 8 positions match TRBD1. The CDR3 has 15 amino acids.

This clonotype was seen only a few times. The chain employs TRBV7-9 and TRBJ2-7, with 10 nucleotides matching TRBD1. With V trimmed by 6 bases and J by 2 bases, 10 bases remained unmatched. Germline CDR1 is SEHNR and CDR2 is FQNEAQ (reference sequence). There are 16 residues in the CDR3. In nucleotides, the CDR3 is TGTGCCAGCAGTCAGACCGGGACAGGGGACGCCTACGAGCAGTACTTC. Protein: CASSQTGTGDAYEQYF.

This clonotype has only a few counts. The J gene is TRBJ2-7, the V gene TRBV4-1; D is ambiguous. The V end lost 0 bases, the J end lost 7 bases, and 13 bases lay between the germline ends. The CDR3 is 14 residues long. Germline-derived CDR1 and CDR2 are MGHRA and YSYEKL. The CDR3 protein is CASSQDDLLGEQYF. In nucleotides, the CDR3 is TGCGCCAGCAGCCAAGATGACCTTCTAGGGGAGCAGTACTTC.

This clonotype occurred a few times. The V and J genes are TRBV30 and TRBJ2-7, with D unclear. Germline values: CDR1 GTSNPN, CDR2 SVGIG (reference sequence). Trimming left V 0 bases short and J 2 bases short, with 8 bases between. This CDR3 has 13 amino acids. The CDR3 sequence is CAWSVSVTYEQYF. For the CDR3, the DNA is TGTGCCTGGAGTGTTTCAGTCACCTACGAGCAGTACTTC.

CDR3 nucleotide sequence: TGCAGGGCTTGGGACAGAGGGGATGAAAAACTGTTTTTT. Translated, it gives CRAWDRGDEKLFF. The J gene is TRBJ1-4, the V gene TRBV20-1; the match to TRBD1 covers 7 bases. Germline lookup yields CDR1 DFQATT and CDR2 SNEGSKA (reference sequence). The CDR3 consists of 13 residues.

The chain carries TRBV18 and TRBJ2-7; 8 bases line up with TRBD2. The V segment lost 3 bases and the J segment 0 bases; nucleotides outside the gene matches: 13. There are 18 residues in the CDR3. Germline lookup yields CDR1 KGHSH and CDR2 LQKENI. Here the CDR3 reads CASSPPGGRPLSSYEQYF. The CDR3 region has the DNA TGTGCCAGCTCACCCCCCGGCGGGAGGCCACTGAGCTCCTACGAGCAGTACTTC.

To note about this clonotype: Given a much more abundant clone one base away, this may be a read error. The V and J genes are TRBV10-3 and TRBJ2-5, with D possibly TRBD1 on 9 matching bases. The CDR3 runs 14 residues. Looked up from germline, CDR1 is ENHRY and CDR2 is SYGVKD. CDR3 amino acids: CAINPGQGLETQHF. The CDR3 DNA sequence: TGTGCCATCAACCCGGGACAGGGACTAGAGACCCAGCACTTC.

In the case of this clonotype: A read error may be the cause here, since a much bigger clone is one base away. The chain joins TRBV29-1 to TRBJ2-7; no firm D call. Germline V gene sequence: CDR1 SQVTM, CDR2 ANQGSEA. This CDR3 is 13 amino acids long. In nucleotides, the CDR3 is TGCAGCGTTGCTGCGCTGAATTCCTACGAGCTGTACTTC. Translated: CSVAALNSYELYF.

This clonotype occurred many times. The chain links TRBV20-1 to TRBJ1-3, with D possibly being TRBD1 (5 bases). V lost 6 bases and J 1 base, leaving 16 bases between the germline ends. The germline V gene encodes CDR1 DFQATT and CDR2 SNEGSKA (reference sequence). This CDR3 has 15 residues. The CDR3 DNA sequence: TGCAGTGCCAAAGATGGGACCGAATCTGGAAACACCATATATTTT. Protein sequence: CSAKDGTESGNTIYF.

The chain carries TRBV2 and TRBJ2-7; D may correspond to TRBD1 or TRBD2 (5 bases each). The CDR3 totals 12 residues. V lost 8 bases to trimming and J lost 0 bases, with 8 bases between them. Germline V CDR1 and CDR2: SNHLY, FYNNEI. The CDR3 DNA reads as TGTGCCAGCGGGGGAAACTCCTACGAGCAGTACTTC. This encodes CASGGNSYEQYF.

The chain joins TRBV11-2 to TRBJ1-1; D is unresolved. V lost 2 bases to trimming and J lost 5 bases, with 9 bases between them. The CDR3 has 13 amino acids. Germline loops: CDR1 SGHAT, CDR2 FQNNGV. CDR3: CASSLNPVTEAFF. CDR3 bases: TGTGCCAGCAGCTTAAACCCCGTGACTGAAGCTTTCTTT.

This clonotype was counted only a few times. The V gene is TRBV7-8, the J gene TRBJ2-2; 9 positions agree with TRBD2. V lost 4 bases to trimming and J lost 0 bases; unmatched junction nucleotides: 6. Per germline, CDR1 SGHVS and CDR2 FQNEAQ. The CDR3 is made up of 17 amino acids. CDR3 sequence (DNA): TGTGCCAGCAGCTCTTATAGCGGGGGCCCGAACACCGGGGAGCTGTTTTTT. Its translation is CASSSYSGGPNTGELFF.

J is TRBJ2-3 and V is TRBV6-1; 7 bases map to TRBD2. Germline V CDR1 and CDR2: MNHNS, SASEGT. There are 17 residues in the CDR3. The ends lost 1 base at V and 0 bases at J; junction bases unmatched: 7. The chain's CDR3 is CASSEGKGGGSTDTQYF. The CDR3 region has the DNA TGTGCCAGCAGTGAAGGCAAGGGCGGGGGTAGCACAGATACGCAGTATTTT.

There are a few counts of this clonotype. This chain uses TRBV20-1 with TRBJ1-1; D call uncertain. The V and J ends lost 3 bases and 1 base respectively, with 9 bases between them. The CDR3 has 13 amino acids. Germline V gene data show CDR1 as DFQATT and CDR2 as SNEGSKA (reference sequence). CDR3 in amino acids: CSARTRQNTEAFF. The DNA for the CDR3 is TGCAGTGCTAGGACAAGACAGAACACTGAAGCTTTCTTT.

This clonotype was detected a few times. The chain has TRBV10-1 and TRBJ2-7; no clear D gene. Germline-derived CDR1 and CDR2 are WNHNN and SYGVQD (reference sequence). Trimming left V 2 bases short and J 2 bases short, with 7 bases between. This CDR3 has 13 amino acids. The DNA for the CDR3 is TGCGCCAGCAGTGAGAGCAGCGCCTACGAGCAGTACTTC. Translating it yields CASSESSAYEQYF.